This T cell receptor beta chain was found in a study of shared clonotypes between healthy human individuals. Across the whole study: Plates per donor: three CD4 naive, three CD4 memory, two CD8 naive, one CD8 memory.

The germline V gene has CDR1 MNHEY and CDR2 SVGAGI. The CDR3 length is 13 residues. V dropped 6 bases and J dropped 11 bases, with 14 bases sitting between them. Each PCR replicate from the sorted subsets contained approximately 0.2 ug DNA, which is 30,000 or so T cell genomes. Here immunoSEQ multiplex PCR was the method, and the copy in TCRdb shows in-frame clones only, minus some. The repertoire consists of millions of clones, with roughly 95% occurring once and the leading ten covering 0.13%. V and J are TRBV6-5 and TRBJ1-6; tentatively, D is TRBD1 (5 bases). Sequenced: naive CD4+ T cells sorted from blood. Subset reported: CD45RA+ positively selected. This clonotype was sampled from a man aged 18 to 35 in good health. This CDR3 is CASRDFMGPPLHF. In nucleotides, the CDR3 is TGTGCCAGCAGGGACTTTATGGGGCCACCCCTCCACTTT.